The 20 T cell receptor beta chains reported below all come from one sample, sequenced in a study of blood T cells in healthy people across ages. The use of a sample-barcoded 5' primer and a J-beta primer mix characterized a second PCR of roughly 6 to 11 cycles. TCRdb re-analysed the 5' RACE reads in MiXCR, keeping a single row per CDR3 protein. Of 650,000 to 1,000,000 distinct CDR3 sequences listed, roughly 35% were seen once; the top ten hold over 10%. Material for sequencing was blood. Receptor source: a man aged 18 to 30 in good health.

This chain links TRBV25-1 with TRBJ2-5, with D unclear. Germline V gives CDR1 MGHDK, CDR2 SYGVNS. The CDR3 contains 17 residues. V shed 1 base and J shed 11 bases, with 26 bases lying between them. The CDR3 spells CASSELDVDTGGNEQYF. The CDR3 nucleotides read TGTGCCAGCAGTGAATTGGATGTTGATACGGGCGGCAATGAGCAGTACTTC. Combining the CDR3 with reference TRBV25-1 and TRBJ2-5 gives the whole variable domain EADIYQTPRYLVIGTGKKITLECSQTMGHDKMYWYQQDPGMELHLIHYSYGVNSTEKGDLSSESTVSRIRTEHFPLTLESARPSHTSQYLCASSELDVDTGGNEQYFGPGTRLLVL.

The gene calls are TRBV7-9 and TRBJ2-5, with D possibly matching TRBD1 (6 bases). V lost 6 bases, J lost 7 bases, and 21 bases lay in between. Germline CDR1 SEHNR, CDR2 FQNEAQ (reference sequence). This CDR3 contains 15 residues. The CDR3: CASRKTESGVGTQYF. DNA for the CDR3: TGTGCCAGCAGAAAGACTGAGTCAGGGGTTGGGACCCAGTACTTC.

The CDR3 DNA is TGTGCCAGCAGCCCGAATCAACATGGCGAGCAGTACTTC. This sequence encodes CASSPNQHGEQYF. V is TRBV7-9 and J is TRBJ2-4; the D is unclear. TRBJ2-7 explains the end of the DNA better; the J call may be wrong. This CDR3 contains 13 residues. CDR1 is SEHNR and CDR2 is FQNEAQ in the germline V gene (reference sequence).

V is TRBV20-1 and J is TRBJ1-2, with D possibly matching TRBD1 (6 bases). The CDR3 loop spans 13 amino acids. The V end lost 3 bases, the J end lost 6 bases, and 14 bases lay between the germline ends. Looked up from germline, CDR1 is DFQATT and CDR2 is SNEGSKA (reference sequence). CDR3 DNA: TGCAGTGCTAGCAAACAGGGCGGTCATGGCTACACCTTC. Translated: CSASKQGGHGYTF.

The sample holds a few counts of this clonotype. The rearrangement uses TRBV5-1 and TRBJ2-1, with 8 bases lining up with TRBD1. The CDR3 is 16 amino acids. Germline assignment: CDR1 SGHRS and CDR2 YFSETQ. V shed 4 bases and J 2 bases; nucleotides not matched to a gene: 8. CDR3: CASSRQGTSTYNEQFF. DNA of the CDR3: TGCGCCAGCAGCCGACAGGGGACAAGTACCTACAATGAGCAGTTCTTC.

V gene TRBV4-1 combines with J gene TRBJ1-5, with a tentative D call TRBD1 (6 bases). Trimming removed 1 base at V and 5 bases at J, with 18 bases between. The length of the CDR3 is 17 residues. Germline CDR1 and CDR2: MGHRA and YSYEKL. The CDR3 spells CASSQGWSGALHQPQHF. The CDR3 coding sequence is TGCGCCAGCAGCCAAGGGTGGTCAGGGGCCCTGCATCAGCCCCAGCATTTT.

This clonotype was picked up a small number of times. The chain combines TRBV6-2 or TRBV6-3 with TRBJ1-1; tentatively, D is TRBD1 (5 bases). The V end lost 0 bases, the J end lost 2 bases, and 13 bases lay between the germline ends. Germline V gene sequence: CDR1 MNHEY, CDR2 SVGEGT. The CDR3 has 16 amino acids. This CDR3 reads CASSYSNWGRNTEAFF. The CDR3 DNA is TGTGCCAGCAGTTACTCGAATTGGGGGAGAAACACTGAAGCTTTCTTT.

V usage is TRBV28 and J usage is TRBJ2-1; D not certain. The CDR3 consists of 11 residues. Looked up from germline, CDR1 is MDHEN and CDR2 is SYDVKM. V lost 5 bases, J lost 13 bases, and 12 bases lay in between. The CDR3 sequence: CASSTPMYQFF. DNA of the CDR3: TGTGCCAGCAGTACCCCCATGTACCAGTTCTTC.

This clonotype came up once. This chain connects TRBV5-1 to TRBJ2-7; perhaps TRBD1 as D (6 bases). V lost 4 bases, J lost 3 bases, and 11 bases lay in between. The CDR3 spans 13 residues. Germline V gene data show CDR1 as SGHRS and CDR2 as YFSETQ. The CDR3 DNA reads as TGCGCCAGCAGCCCTGACAGGATCTACGAGCAGTACTTC. Translated: CASSPDRIYEQYF.

V gene TRBV25-1 combines with J gene TRBJ2-3, with TRBD2 matching 8 bases. The CDR3 spans 14 residues. J was trimmed by 5 bases and V by 4 bases; bases with no gene match: 5. CDR1 is MGHDK and CDR2 is SYGVNS in the germline V gene. The CDR3 DNA reads as TGTGCCAGCAGTGGTAGCGGGAATCTAGATACGCAGTATTTT. Translated, it gives CASSGSGNLDTQYF.

The chain couples TRBV5-1 to TRBJ2-1; D may correspond to TRBD1 or TRBD2 (5 bases each). The CDR3 extends over 18 amino acids. Trimming shortened V by 3 bases and J by 13 bases, and 32 bases separated the two germline ends. CDR1 and CDR2 from the germline V gene are SGHRS and YFSETQ. CDR3 bases: TGCGCCAGCAGCTCAACCCCTCCAAGCGGTGGGGGAGAGGAGACCCAGTTCTTC. Encoded protein: CASSSTPPSGGGEETQFF.

For this clonotype: Possible read error: a much larger clone is one base away. V gene TRBV6-5 combines with J gene TRBJ2-1; 7 bases agree with TRBD1. This CDR3 contains 14 residues. Looked up from germline, CDR1 is MNHEY and CDR2 is SVGAGI. Trimming cost V 6 bases and J 13 bases; bases outside gene matches: 15. The CDR3 reads CASRGQDQRETQFF. CDR3 coding DNA: TGTGCCAGCAGAGGACAGGACCAGCGAGAGACCCAGTTCTTC.

In the case of this clonotype: The junction differs from germline at one of its ends, possibly a read error. The genes are TRBV25-1 and TRBJ1-1; D not resolved. The V gene's germline CDR1 is MGHDK and CDR2 SYGVNS. The CDR3 length is 12 residues. Written as DNA, the CDR3 is TGTGCCAGCAGTGACGTAGCGGCTGAAACTTTCTTT. Its translation is CASSDVAAETFF.

V and J are TRBV5-1 and TRBJ2-3; D could derive from TRBD1 or TRBD2 (5 bases each). Between the trimmed V and J ends, which lost 4 bases and 2 bases, there was a span of 11 bases. In germline, CDR1 is SGHRS, CDR2 YFSETQ. The CDR3 consists of 14 residues. The CDR3 loop reads CASSRGTVTDTQYF. As DNA, the CDR3 is TGCGCCAGCAGCAGAGGGACCGTCACAGATACGCAGTATTTT.

The V call is TRBV5-1, the J call TRBJ2-2; D is possibly TRBD1 (6 bases). Per the germline V gene, CDR1 is SGHRS and CDR2 is YFSETQ. V was clipped by 1 base and J by 2 bases, with 18 bases between them. This CDR3 region has 18 residues. CDR3 nucleotide sequence: TGCGCCAGCAGCTTGTTTTTCGCCAGGGGAGAAAACACCGGGGAGCTGTTTTTT. Translating gives CASSLFFARGENTGELFF.

About this clonotype itself: A single base separates this from a much larger clone, so it may be a read error. This rearrangement joins TRBV20-1 to TRBJ2-5; 9 positions match TRBD1. The length of the CDR3 is 16 residues. The V gene's germline CDR1 is DFQATT and CDR2 SNEGSKA (reference sequence). Losses at the gene ends were 5 bases for V and 11 bases for J; bases not matched to a gene: 21. This CDR3 reads CSAHLETGGGGNEQYF. The DNA for the CDR3 is TGCAGTGCTCACCTTGAAACAGGGGGCGGAGGCAATGAGCAGTACTTC.

The chain employs TRBV5-1 and TRBJ1-4; 7 bases agree with TRBD1. CDR3 length: 14 residues. With 4 bases clipped from V and 8 bases from J, the junction kept 8 bases outside the gene matches. Germline loops: CDR1 SGHRS, CDR2 YFSETQ. The chain's CDR3 is CASSGTVQGEKLFF. CDR3 in DNA: TGCGCCAGCAGCGGGACAGTACAAGGCGAAAAACTGTTTTTT.

This clonotype was seen more than once but under ten times. CDR3 region: CASSLEVNQVTDTQYF. In DNA form, the CDR3 reads TGTGCCAGCAGCTTAGAGGTTAACCAGGTCACAGATACGCAGTATTTT. V and J are TRBV7-2 and TRBJ2-3; D unclear. V was shortened by 1 base and J by 2 bases, with 13 bases between the two germline ends. The CDR3 has 16 residues. CDR1 is SGHTA and CDR2 is FQGNSA in the germline V gene.

The chain is built from TRBV2 and TRBJ2-5; D not certain. With 11 bases removed from V and 11 bases from J, the gap between germline ends came to 15 bases. Per germline, CDR1 SNHLY and CDR2 FYNNEI. The CDR3 has 10 residues. The CDR3: CADKKDEQYF. In nucleotides, the CDR3 is TGTGCCGACAAGAAGGATGAGCAGTACTTC.

This clonotype was seen many times. The chain has TRBV7-2 and TRBJ1-2; a possible D gene is TRBD1 (5 bases). Germline V gene data show CDR1 as SGHTA and CDR2 as FQGNSA. V lost 5 bases and J lost 5, with 15 bases in between. The CDR3 extends over 14 amino acids. The chain's CDR3 is CASSPGAGRYGYTF. As DNA, the CDR3 is TGTGCCAGCAGCCCCGGGGCAGGGAGATATGGCTACACCTTC.